Shown below are 10 T cell receptor beta chains from a single sample sequenced in a study of blood T cell repertoires in COVID-19. Assay used: immunoSEQ multiplex PCR; TCRdb lists only in-frame clones, some missing. The sample carries 300,000 to 400,000 clones, more than 75% recorded once. Input material: PBMCs or T cells enriched from blood (not recorded which). These TCRs come from a young woman who had recovered from COVID-19.

This clone was found a few times. The chain joins TRBV18 to TRBJ1-2; possible D gene TRBD1, 5 bases. The CDR3 length is 13 residues. Germline CDR1 reads KGHSH; CDR2 reads LQKENI. The ends were cut back, 4 bases at V and 3 bases at J, with 9 bases in the middle. As DNA, the CDR3 is TGTGCCAGCTCACTCGACAGTTACTATGGCTACACCTTC. Protein: CASSLDSYYGYTF.

A word on this clone: Other DNA sequences within the sample encode an identical CDR3. The V call is TRBV6-5, the J call TRBJ1-1; the D is unclear. Germline CDR1 MNHEY, CDR2 SVGAGI. V gave up 6 bases and J gave up 1 base, with 9 bases separating them. This CDR3 spans 13 amino acids. This chain's CDR3 is CASSPRGNTEAFF. The CDR3 region has the DNA TGTGCCAGCAGCCCGCGGGGGAACACTGAAGCTTTCTTT.

The chain carries TRBV7-2 and TRBJ1-2; a possible D gene is TRBD1 (6 bases). Germline V gene sequence: CDR1 SGHTA, CDR2 FQGNSA. The CDR3 has 14 amino acids. Deletions cut 2 bases from V and 4 bases from J, with 11 bases between. The CDR3 reads CASSLRGGSYGYTF. The DNA for the CDR3 is TGTGCCAGCAGCTTAAGGGGGGGCAGCTATGGCTACACCTTC.

The V gene is TRBV11-2, the J gene TRBJ1-4, with 10 bases that match TRBD1. The length of the CDR3 is 15 residues. The V gene end was trimmed by 3 bases and the J gene end by 6 bases; junction bases not matched to a gene: 4. CDR1 is SGHAT, CDR2 FQNNGV, per germline. The CDR3 nucleotides are TGTGCCAGCAGCTTCTCCGGGACAGGGGATGAAAAACTGTTTTTT. This gives the protein CASSFSGTGDEKLFF.

V is TRBV11-3 and J is TRBJ2-1; 9 bases align to TRBD2. Per the germline V gene, CDR1 is SGHNT and CDR2 is YENEEA. CDR3 length: 15 residues. V shed 4 bases, J shed 5 bases, and the junction held 6 bases outside the gene matches. The CDR3 DNA reads TGTGCCAGCAGCTCTCTAGCGGGGTCCGACAATGAGCAGTTCTTC. Translated: CASSSLAGSDNEQFF.

The chain is built from TRBV4-3 and TRBJ1-1; TRBD1 matches at 12 bases. This CDR3 region has 18 residues. Trimming removed 0 bases from V and 6 bases from J; junction bases left unmatched: 11. CDR1 is LGHNA, CDR2 YSLEER, per germline. CDR3 DNA: TGCGCCAGCAGCCAAGACCTAGGGACAGGGGGCCCCGGGGCTGAAGCTTTCTTT. Protein sequence: CASSQDLGTGGPGAEAFF.

The V call is TRBV27, the J call TRBJ1-5; 7 nucleotides agree with TRBD1. Germline lookup yields CDR1 MNHEY and CDR2 SMNVEV (reference sequence). The V and J ends lost 4 bases and 2 bases, in that order; junction bases with no gene match: 5. The CDR3 covers 15 residues. The CDR3 sequence: CASSSGQAGNQPQHF. The CDR3, as DNA: TGTGCCAGCAGTTCCGGACAGGCGGGCAATCAGCCCCAGCATTTT.

The V call is TRBV7-2, the J call TRBJ1-2, with no clear D. V was clipped by 1 base and J by 4 bases, with 13 bases between them. In germline, CDR1 is SGHTA, CDR2 FQGNSA. The CDR3 runs 15 residues. The CDR3 reads CASSLETGNLYGYTF. The DNA of the CDR3 is TGTGCCAGCAGCTTAGAAACGGGGAATCTCTATGGCTACACCTTC.

This clone was found once. The chain combines TRBV14 with TRBJ2-1, with D perhaps TRBD2 (7 bases). In germline, CDR1 is SGHDN, CDR2 FVKESK. V lost 4 bases to trimming and J lost 5 bases, with 18 bases between them. The CDR3 extends over 16 amino acids. The CDR3 reads CASSPRRGLSHNEQFF. In DNA, the CDR3 is TGTGCCAGCAGCCCCCGCAGGGGACTATCCCACAATGAGCAGTTCTTC.

The rearrangement joins TRBV7-3 to TRBJ2-2; no reliable D call. The CDR3 contains 16 residues. Deletions cut 4 bases from V and 3 bases from J, with 15 bases between. Germline loops: CDR1 SGHTA, CDR2 FQGTGA. CDR3 amino acids: CASSSSATGHTGELFF. Written as DNA, the CDR3 is TGTGCCAGCAGCTCCTCCGCCACCGGTCACACCGGGGAGCTGTTTTTT.